Each of the 14 T cell receptor beta chains below was sequenced from the same sample in a study of shared clonotypes between healthy human individuals. Here immunoSEQ multiplex PCR was the method, and the copy in TCRdb shows in-frame clones only, minus some. The repertoire holds about 450,000 clones, roughly 77% seen once, with around 14% in the top ten. Sequenced sample: PBMCs. The receptor source for this set is a middle-aged woman in good health. Some clones in this sample may be carry-over from other donors' samples.

Of note for this clone: This is likely an artifact of a read error, given a far larger clone one base away. This rearrangement joins TRBV4-1 to TRBJ2-4; 8 bases agree with TRBD1. CDR3 length: 15 residues. Germline CDR1 is MGHRA and CDR2 is YSYEKL. The CDR3 protein is CASSPGRQGKNIQCF. DNA for the CDR3: TGCGCCAGCAGCCCCGGGCGACAGGGGAAAAACATTCAGTGCTTC.

This clone was found many times. This chain's CDR3 is CASSSLDGSGNTIYF. The CDR3 DNA follows: TGTGCCAGCAGTTCGTTGGACGGCTCTGGAAACACCATATATTTT. J is TRBJ1-3 and V is TRBV6-6; D uncertain. The V gene's germline CDR1 is MNHNY and CDR2 SVGAGI (reference sequence). V lost 4 bases, J lost 0 bases, and 10 bases lay in between. The CDR3 runs 15 residues.

This chain joins TRBV7-2 and TRBJ2-7; the match to TRBD1 covers 8 bases. With 5 bases clipped from V and 0 bases from J, the junction kept 6 bases outside the gene matches. The germline gives CDR1 SGHTA, CDR2 FQGNSA. The CDR3 is made up of 15 amino acids. CDR3 sequence (DNA): TGTGCCAGCAGCCTCGACAGGGGTTCCTCCTACGAGCAGTACTTC. Its protein product is CASSLDRGSSYEQYF. The whole variable domain, filled in from reference TRBV7-2 and TRBJ2-7, reads GAGVSQSPSNKVTEKGKDVELRCDPISGHTALYWYRQSLGQGLEFLIYFQGNSAPDKSGLPSDRFSAERTGGSVSTLTIQRTQQEDSAVYLCASSLDRGSSYEQYFGPGTRLTVT.

This sequence joins TRBV28 and TRBJ2-5; D ambiguous. V lost 4 bases and J lost 2, with 20 bases in between. Germline V gene sequence: CDR1 MDHEN, CDR2 SYDVKM. The CDR3 runs to 17 residues. For the CDR3, the DNA is TGTGCCAGCAGTTACCGCCTAAGTCGAAGTGGACAAGAGACCCAGTACTTC. This encodes CASSYRLSRSGQETQYF.

In nucleotides, the CDR3 is TGTGCCAGCAGCTTGGGTCAAGCCGAGCAGTACTTC. It is translated as CASSLGQAEQYF. The chain has TRBV5-6 and TRBJ2-7, with no clear D. The CDR3 covers 12 residues. V was trimmed by 0 bases and J by 6 bases, leaving 7 bases between them. Germline V gives CDR1 SGHDT, CDR2 YYEEEE.

The chain is built from TRBV29-1 and TRBJ2-3, with D perhaps TRBD2 (6 bases). V gave up 8 bases and J gave up 3 bases, with 21 bases separating them. CDR1 is SQVTM, CDR2 ANQGSEA, per germline. CDR3 length: 15 residues. The DNA of the CDR3 is TGCAGCTCCCAACTTTTAGCGGTTGAGACAGATACGCAGTATTTT. Protein product: CSSQLLAVETDTQYF.

This chain uses TRBV28 with TRBJ2-5; 7 bases match TRBD1. The CDR3 covers 14 residues. Looked up from germline, CDR1 is MDHEN and CDR2 is SYDVKM. After removal of 5 bases from V and 1 base from J, the junction contained 4 bases not matched to a gene. In nucleotides, the CDR3 is TGTGCCAGCAGTCCACGGACAGGCCAAGAGACCCAGTACTTC. Translating it yields CASSPRTGQETQYF.

V usage is TRBV20-1 and J usage is TRBJ2-1, with D uncertain. Germline V gene lookup returns CDR1 DFQATT and CDR2 SNEGSKA (reference sequence). The CDR3 runs to 10 residues. With 4 bases removed from V and 9 bases from J, the gap between germline ends came to 7 bases. CDR3 region: CSANFGEQFF. The CDR3 bases are TGCAGTGCTAACTTTGGTGAGCAGTTCTTC.

The chain's CDR3 is CASSVSASGRSYNEQFF. CDR3 DNA: TGTGCCAGCAGCGTATCGGCTAGCGGGAGATCCTACAATGAGCAGTTCTTC. J is TRBJ2-1 and V is TRBV9, with 10 bases aligning to TRBD2. The CDR3 totals 17 residues. After removal of 1 base from V and 1 base from J, the junction contained 5 bases not matched to a gene. The germline V gene has CDR1 SGDLS and CDR2 YYNGEE.

Comment on this clone: A much larger clone lies a single base off, so this may be a read error. The rearrangement links TRBV6-6 to TRBJ2-7; D is ambiguous. V gave up 5 bases and J gave up 3 bases, with 5 bases separating them. The CDR3 loop spans 11 amino acids. Per germline, CDR1 MNHNY and CDR2 SVGAGI (reference sequence). The CDR3 here is CASSDGYEQYF. CDR3 sequence (DNA): TGTGCCAGCAGTGACGGCTACGAGCAGTACTTC.

CDR3 coding DNA: TGTGCCAGCAGTTTGGACAGAAAAGAGACCCAGTACTTC. It translates to CASSLDRKETQYF. This chain connects TRBV6-1 to TRBJ2-5, with a weak D call TRBD1 (6 bases). CDR1 and CDR2 from the germline V gene are MNHNS and SASEGT. The CDR3 has 13 residues. V was trimmed by 5 bases and J by 3 bases, leaving 10 bases between them.

This clone was seen many times. The V and J genes are TRBV30 and TRBJ1-1; D not certain. Germline V gene sequence: CDR1 GTSNPN, CDR2 SVGIG (reference sequence). This CDR3 is 12 amino acids long. V was clipped by 2 bases and J by 6 bases, with 10 bases between them. The CDR3 DNA follows: TGTGCCTGGAGTCCGGCCGGCGCTGAAGCTTTCTTT. Translated: CAWSPAGAEAFF.

The chain combines TRBV19 with TRBJ2-5; 7 positions agree with TRBD1. In germline, CDR1 is LNHDA, CDR2 SQIVND (reference sequence). CDR3 length: 14 amino acids. V dropped 6 bases and J dropped 3; count of bases not matched to a gene: 7. Here the CDR3 reads CASRAAGTEETQYF. As DNA, the CDR3 is TGTGCCAGTAGAGCCGCTGGGACAGAAGAGACCCAGTACTTC.

The chain recombines TRBV4-3 with TRBJ1-1; D gene uncertain. Germline loops: CDR1 LGHNA, CDR2 YSLEER. This CDR3 contains 14 residues. V lost 0 bases to trimming and J lost 1 base, with 6 bases between them. CDR3 loop: CASSQDLGNTEAFF. The CDR3 DNA follows: TGCGCCAGCAGCCAAGATCTGGGGAACACTGAAGCTTTCTTT.